The 24 T cell receptor beta chains below come from one sample, sequenced in a study of identical twins. TCRdb re-analysed the 5' RACE reads in MiXCR, keeping a single row per CDR3 protein. Found here are 15,000 to 20,000 distinct CDR3 sequences, about two thirds of them singletons; the top ten hold 5.5% to 7%. Sequencing input: memory (CD45RO+) T cells sorted from blood. The receptors were sampled from a woman younger than 35 in good health. This table probably holds off-target reads from a library built for another chain.

The rearrangement links TRBV19 to TRBJ2-2, with D possibly called TRBD1 or TRBD2 (5 bases each). The CDR3 has 16 residues. Germline CDR1 LNHDA, CDR2 SQIVND (reference sequence). V was shortened by 5 bases and J by 3 bases, with 16 bases between the two germline ends. The CDR3 DNA reads TGTGCCAGTAGTCCCCGGGGACGTCCCCACACCGGGGAGCTGTTTTTT. Translating gives CASSPRGRPHTGELFF.

The gene calls are TRBV7-2 and TRBJ2-3; D may be TRBD2 (6 bases). There are 15 residues in the CDR3. Per the germline V gene, CDR1 is SGHTA and CDR2 is FQGNSA. The germline V and J ends were trimmed by 6 bases and 6 bases, with 19 bases remaining between them. The CDR3 region has the DNA TGTGCCAGCAGAATGAATACGGGAGTGGGGGATACGCAGTATTTT. Its protein is CASRMNTGVGDTQYF.

The rearrangement uses TRBV11-3 and TRBJ2-2; D gene unclear. This CDR3 is 15 amino acids long. Germline V gives CDR1 SGHNT, CDR2 YENEEA. V was pared by 0 bases and J by 4 bases, with 9 bases between. This chain's CDR3 is CASSLEGHFTGELFF. Here the CDR3 DNA reads TGTGCCAGCAGCTTAGAAGGCCACTTCACCGGGGAGCTGTTTTTT.

The chain recombines TRBV11-3 with TRBJ2-1, with D possibly being TRBD1 (6 bases). The germline V gene encodes CDR1 SGHNT and CDR2 YENEEA. The CDR3 loop spans 14 amino acids. V was shortened by 1 base and J by 7 bases, with 11 bases between the two germline ends. CDR3 in amino acids: CASSLGQGRNEQFF. DNA for the CDR3: TGTGCCAGCAGCTTAGGGCAGGGGCGGAATGAGCAGTTCTTC.

This clonotype was seen only a few times. The chain combines TRBV4-1 with TRBJ2-3; TRBD2 matches 9 bases. The CDR3 spans 18 residues. Germline-derived CDR1 and CDR2 are MGHRA and YSYEKL. V lost 1 base to trimming and J lost 1 base; unmatched junction nucleotides: 9. The CDR3 loop reads CASSQASGTLRGTDTQYF. The CDR3 DNA is TGCGCCAGCAGCCAAGCTAGCGGGACGCTCAGGGGCACAGATACGCAGTATTTT.

The chain recombines TRBV11-2 with TRBJ1-2; D remains ambiguous. The CDR3 consists of 12 residues. Trimming left V 3 bases short and J 1 base short, with 3 bases between. CDR1 is SGHAT and CDR2 is FQNNGV in the germline V gene. The CDR3 DNA sequence: TGTGCCAGCAGCTTCCGTAACTATGGCTACACCTTC. Translation: CASSFRNYGYTF.

This clonotype was detected only once. This chain links TRBV6-1 with TRBJ2-1; 7 bases agree with TRBD2. This CDR3 comprises 15 residues. J lost 10 bases, V lost 8 bases, and 17 bases had no gene match. Germline CDR1 and CDR2: MNHNS and SASEGT. The CDR3 nucleotides are TGTGCCAGCCACAAAAGGGCTAGCGGTGGAGGGGAGCAGTTCTTC. Translated, it gives CASHKRASGGGEQFF.

This chain uses TRBV6-1 with TRBJ2-1, with 9 bases aligning to TRBD2. With 7 bases clipped from V and 8 bases from J, the junction kept 15 bases outside the gene matches. Per the germline V gene, CDR1 is MNHNS and CDR2 is SASEGT. This CDR3 has 16 amino acids. The CDR3 reads CASTLRTSVLVYEQFF. The DNA of the CDR3 is TGTGCCAGCACCCTCCGGACTAGCGTATTGGTATATGAGCAGTTCTTC.

This chain links TRBV27 with TRBJ2-4, with D perhaps TRBD2 (6 bases). The CDR3 is made up of 14 amino acids. The V gene's germline CDR1 is MNHEY and CDR2 SMNVEV (reference sequence). V lost 5 bases to trimming and J lost 6 bases, with 14 bases between them. The CDR3 coding sequence is TGTGCCAGCAGTCCCCCGGGGGTGGGAAACATTCAGTACTTC. Its protein product is CASSPPGVGNIQYF.

The chain combines TRBV6-2 or TRBV6-3 with TRBJ2-1; 7 bases match TRBD2. Trimming removed 7 bases from V and 5 bases from J; junction bases left unmatched: 11. CDR3 size: 15 residues. Looked up from germline, CDR1 is MNHEY and CDR2 is SVGEGT. CDR3 DNA: TGTGCCAGCACCCCTTCCGGGACTATCAACAATGAGCAGTTCTTC. Translated, it gives CASTPSGTINNEQFF.

There are a few counts of this clonotype. The V and J genes are TRBV2 and TRBJ2-3; the D gene is possibly TRBD2 (6 bases). Germline assignment: CDR1 SNHLY and CDR2 FYNNEI. Trimming removed 6 bases from V and 3 bases from J, with 19 bases in between. The CDR3 loop spans 16 amino acids. The CDR3 loop is CASRILAPEGTDTQYF. In DNA, the CDR3 is TGTGCCAGCAGGATACTAGCTCCAGAGGGTACAGATACGCAGTATTTT.

V usage is TRBV6-1 and J usage is TRBJ2-2; no clear D. The germline V gene has CDR1 MNHNS and CDR2 SASEGT. This CDR3 comprises 19 residues. The germline V and J ends were trimmed by 6 bases and 4 bases, with 27 bases remaining between them. CDR3 nucleotide sequence: TGTGCCAGCAGCCGATTTGGATCGCCTCACATAGAGGTCACCGGGGAGCTGTTTTTT. Its protein is CASSRFGSPHIEVTGELFF.

The J gene is TRBJ2-1, the V gene TRBV11-1; D uncertain. Trimming took 1 base from V and 0 from J, leaving 13 bases between them. The length of the CDR3 is 17 residues. Germline V CDR1 and CDR2: SGHAT, FQDESV (reference sequence). The CDR3 reads CASSLDLSMSSYNEQFF. CDR3 DNA: TGTGCCAGCAGCTTAGACCTTTCGATGAGCTCCTACAATGAGCAGTTCTTC.

The chain is built from TRBV11-2 and TRBJ1-5; 7 bases are shared with TRBD1. The germline CDR1 and CDR2 sequences are SGHAT and FQNNGV. J lost 7 bases, V lost 3 bases, and 9 bases had no gene match. This CDR3 contains 15 residues. The CDR3 coding sequence is TGTGCCAGCAGCTTCCAGGGACAGTTTGGGCAGCCCCAGCATTTT. Residues: CASSFQGQFGQPQHF. Complete variable domain (other parts from reference TRBV11-2 and TRBJ1-5): EAGVAQSPRYKIIEKRQSVAFWCNPISGHATLYWYQQILGQGPKLLIQFQNNGVVDDSQLPKDRFSAERLKGVDSTLKIQPAKLEDSAVYLCASSFQGQFGQPQHFGDGTRLSIL.

The chain joins TRBV29-1 to TRBJ1-6; D unresolved. Germline CDR1 and CDR2: SQVTM and ANQGSEA. The V gene lost 4 bases and the J gene lost 7 bases, with 11 bases spanning the gap. The CDR3 consists of 13 residues. In DNA form, the CDR3 reads TGCAGCGTTGCCGTAGACGTAAATTCACCCCTCCACTTT. Its translation is CSVAVDVNSPLHF.

The chain uses TRBV14 and TRBJ2-5; tentative D call: TRBD2 (6 bases). V was cut by 2 bases and J by 4 bases, with 11 bases left in between. This CDR3 contains 14 residues. CDR1 SGHDN and CDR2 FVKESK come from the germline V gene. The CDR3: CASSQQLAIETQYF. In DNA, the CDR3 is TGTGCCAGCAGCCAACAACTAGCTATAGAGACCCAGTACTTC. Full variable domain (missing parts from reference TRBV14 and TRBJ2-5): EAGVTQFPSHSVIEKGQTVTLRCDPISGHDNLYWYRRVMGKEIKFLLHFVKESKQDESGMPNNRFLAERTGGTYSTLKVQPAELEDSGVYFCASSQQLAIETQYFGPGTRLLVL.

The chain employs TRBV27 and TRBJ2-6; no clear D. The CDR3 has 16 amino acids. Trimming shortened V by 6 bases and J by 2 bases, and 14 bases separated the two germline ends. CDR1 MNHEY and CDR2 SMNVEV come from the germline V gene (reference sequence). This CDR3 reads CASSPLMEPGANVLTF. The CDR3 DNA is TGTGCCAGCAGCCCTCTGATGGAGCCTGGGGCCAACGTCCTGACTTTC.

The chain has TRBV19 and TRBJ2-1; D gene unclear. Deletions cut 0 bases from V and 4 bases from J, with 10 bases between. The CDR3 is made up of 15 amino acids. The V gene's germline CDR1 is LNHDA and CDR2 SQIVND (reference sequence). DNA for the CDR3: TGTGCCAGTAGTATAGAAGACACCCCATACAATGAGCAGTTCTTC. This codes for CASSIEDTPYNEQFF.

The DNA of the CDR3 is TGTGCCAGCAGCCACCCGTTGGCCAACACTGAAGCTTTCTTT. It translates to CASSHPLANTEAFF. The V and J genes are TRBV14 and TRBJ1-1; D unclear. Germline CDR1 SGHDN, CDR2 FVKESK. The CDR3 is 14 residues long. V was clipped by 3 bases and J by 2 bases, with 10 bases between them.

The CDR3 here is CASNGLGYNEQFF. CDR3 DNA: TGTGCCAGTAATGGACTAGGGTACAATGAGCAGTTCTTC. The gene calls are TRBV19 and TRBJ2-1, with TRBD2 matching 7 bases. In germline, CDR1 is LNHDA, CDR2 SQIVND (reference sequence). The CDR3 is made up of 13 amino acids. V lost 7 bases, J lost 4 bases, and 4 bases stayed unmatched.

This clonotype was found a few times. The junction departs from germline at one end; a sequencing error may be responsible. The chain carries TRBV6-2 or TRBV6-3 and TRBJ2-7, with D perhaps TRBD1 (6 bases). Germline V gene sequence: CDR1 MNHEY, CDR2 SVGEGT. The CDR3 has 14 amino acids. Written as DNA, the CDR3 is TGTGCCAGCAGGTACTCAGGGGTTTCTTACGAGCAGTACTTC. Translating it yields CASRYSGVSYEQYF.

This clonotype was found once. The J gene is TRBJ2-5, the V gene TRBV2; 8 nucleotides align to TRBD2. V gave up 5 bases and J gave up 4 bases; unmatched junction bases: 6. The CDR3 spans 14 residues. Germline assignment: CDR1 SNHLY and CDR2 FYNNEI. In nucleotides, the CDR3 is TGTGCCAGCAGTATTGCCGGGACTAGAGAGACCCAGTACTTC. Translated: CASSIAGTRETQYF. Filled out from reference TRBV2 and TRBJ2-5, the complete variable domain reads EPEVTQTPSHQVTQMGQEVILRCVPISNHLYFYWYRQILGQKVEFLVSFYNNEISEKSEIFDDQFSVERPDGSNFTLKIRSTKLEDSAMYFCASSIAGTRETQYFGPGTRLLVL.

The sample holds a few counts of this clonotype. This chain links TRBV6-2 or TRBV6-3 with TRBJ2-1, with D possibly TRBD2 on 6 matching bases. CDR3 size: 12 residues. V was trimmed by 7 bases and J by 6 bases, leaving 10 bases between them. Germline V CDR1 and CDR2: MNHEY, SVGEGT. The CDR3 DNA sequence: TGTGCCAGCACGGCGGGACCCAATGAGCAGTTCTTC. This sequence encodes CASTAGPNEQFF.

The chain combines TRBV29-1 with TRBJ2-7, with 9 bases fitting TRBD2. V lost 4 bases and J lost 2; bases outside the gene matches: 9. CDR1 is SQVTM and CDR2 is ANQGSEA in the germline V gene. This CDR3 spans 15 amino acids. CDR3: CSVAEPGLAAYEQYF. CDR3 in DNA: TGCAGCGTTGCGGAGCCGGGACTAGCAGCCTACGAGCAGTACTTC.